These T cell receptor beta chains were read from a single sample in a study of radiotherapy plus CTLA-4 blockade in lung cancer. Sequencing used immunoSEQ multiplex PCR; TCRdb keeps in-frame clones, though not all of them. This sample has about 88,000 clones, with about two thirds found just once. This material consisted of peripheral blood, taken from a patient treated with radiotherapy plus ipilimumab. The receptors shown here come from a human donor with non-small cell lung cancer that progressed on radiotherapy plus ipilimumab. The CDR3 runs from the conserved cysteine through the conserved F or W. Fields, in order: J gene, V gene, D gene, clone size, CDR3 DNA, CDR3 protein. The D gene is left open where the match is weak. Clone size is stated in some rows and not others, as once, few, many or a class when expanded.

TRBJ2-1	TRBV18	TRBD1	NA	TGTGCCAGCTCTCCGACAGGGGAGTCCTACAATGAGCAGTTCTTC	CASSPTGESYNEQFF
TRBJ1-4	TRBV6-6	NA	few	TGTGCCAGCAGCCTCGGGGAGATCCTGTTTTTT	CASSLGEILFF
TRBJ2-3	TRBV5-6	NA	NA	TGTGCCAGCAGCTTGAGGAATATCCGCACAGATACGCAGTATTTT	CASSLRNIRTDTQYF
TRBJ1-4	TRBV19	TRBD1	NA	TGTGCCAGTAGTAGACCGGGACAGCCTGGTGAAAAACTGTTTTTT	CASSRPGQPGEKLFF
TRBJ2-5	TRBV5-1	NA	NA	TGCGCCAGCAGCTTGAACGTCGGGCGGGAGACCCAGTACTTC	CASSLNVGRETQYF
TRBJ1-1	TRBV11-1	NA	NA	TGTGCCAGCAGCTTATTAGACACTGAAGCTTTCTTT	CASSLLDTEAFF
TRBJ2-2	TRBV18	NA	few	TGTGCCAGCTCACCGCAGGGGACGGATAACACCGGGGAGCTGTTTTTT	CASSPQGTDNTGELFF
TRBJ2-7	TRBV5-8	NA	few	TGTGCCTCCGTGGAGGGGGCCTTGTACGAGCAGTACTTC	CASVEGALYEQYF
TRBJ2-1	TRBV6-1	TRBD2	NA	TGTGCCAGCACATGGCGGGAGGTCTCCTACAATGAGCAGTTCTTC	CASTWREVSYNEQFF
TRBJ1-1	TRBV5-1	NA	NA	TGCGCCAGCAGCTTGGGATTGGGGGGCCAGGAGACTGAAGCTTTCTTT	CASSLGLGGQETEAFF
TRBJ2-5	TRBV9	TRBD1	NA	TGTGCCAGCAGCGTAGGGGGACAGCAAGAGACCCAGTACTTC	CASSVGGQQETQYF
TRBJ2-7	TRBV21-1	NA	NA	TGTGCCAGCAGCCAAGGAAGGGGCCGCTGCGTCTCCTACGAGCAGTACTTC	CASSQGRGRCVSYEQYF
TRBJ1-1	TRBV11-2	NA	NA	TGTGCCAGCAGCTTAACGACAGGGAACACTGAAGCTTTCTTT	CASSLTTGNTEAFF
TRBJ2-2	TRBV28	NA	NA	TGTGCCAGCAGTTTCCCCATCACGACCGGCGGGGAGCTGTTTTTT	CASSFPITTGGELFF
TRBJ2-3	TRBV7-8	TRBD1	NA	TGTGCCAGCAGCTTAACAGGGGTTGCGGATACGCAGTATTTT	CASSLTGVADTQYF
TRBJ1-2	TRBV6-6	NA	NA	TGTGCCAGCAGTTCCAACTATGGCTACACCTTC	CASSSNYGYTF
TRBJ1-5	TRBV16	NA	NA	TGTGCCAGCAGTCCGAAGGCAGGGTGGGGAAATCAGCCCCAGCATTTT	CASSPKAGWGNQPQHF
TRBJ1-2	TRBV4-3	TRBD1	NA	TGCGCCAGCAGCCAAGACCCGTTGGACAGGGGTCTCTATGGCTACACCTTC	CASSQDPLDRGLYGYTF